One and the same sample provided the 24 T cell receptor beta chains below, sequenced in a study of a mutant IDH1 vaccine in newly diagnosed glioma. The assay was immunoSEQ multiplex PCR, and TCRdb's table has in-frame clones only and misses some. The data show under 150,000 clones, with approximately 87% seen just once and 0.5% to 0.65% held by the top ten. Their antigen targets remain unknown. The time point here: week 11, during vaccination. Every single dose of the vaccine, 300 ug of mutant IDH1 20-mer peptide, came with topical imiquimod. The sample in question was PBMCs, obtained from a glioma patient whose treatment included an IDH1 peptide vaccine. These TCRs come from a woman aged 45-59 years with glioma.

The CDR3 region has the DNA TGTGCCAGCAGTTACAGGCAGGGCTTCTACGAGCAGTACTTC. Translated: CASSYRQGFYEQYF. The chain joins TRBV6-5 to TRBJ2-7; perhaps TRBD1 as D (5 bases). CDR1 is MNHEY and CDR2 is SVGAGI in the germline V gene. The CDR3 is 14 residues long. V was shortened by 2 bases and J by 3 bases, with 11 bases between the two germline ends.

The chain uses TRBV9 and TRBJ1-3; no definite D call. V dropped 0 bases and J dropped 0 bases, with 4 bases sitting between them. The CDR3 spans 14 residues. Germline V gene lookup returns CDR1 SGDLS and CDR2 YYNGEE. The CDR3 here is CASSVASSGNTIYF. CDR3 nucleotide sequence: TGTGCCAGCAGCGTAGCCAGCTCTGGAAACACCATATATTTT.

This clone was detected a few times. The chain uses TRBV15 and TRBJ1-4; a possible D gene is TRBD1 (6 bases). The CDR3 totals 15 residues. V shed 2 bases and J shed 5 bases, with 12 bases lying between them. Germline loops: CDR1 LNHNV, CDR2 YYDKDF (reference sequence). CDR3 amino acids: CATSRRQEQNEKLFF. The CDR3 bases are TGTGCCACCAGCAGACGACAGGAGCAAAATGAAAAACTGTTTTTT.

The gene calls are TRBV5-1 and TRBJ1-2; D is unclear. V lost 0 bases, J lost 1 base, and 13 bases lay in between. The CDR3 covers 16 residues. Germline CDR1 SGHRS, CDR2 YFSETQ. The CDR3 bases are TGCGCCAGCAGCTTGGATTTACAGACTTATAACTATGGCTACACCTTC. It translates to CASSLDLQTYNYGYTF.

The chain joins TRBV6-5 to TRBJ2-3; 10 positions match TRBD2. The CDR3 extends over 14 amino acids. The V segment lost 6 bases and the J segment 0 bases; nucleotides outside the gene matches: 0. The germline CDR1 and CDR2 sequences are MNHEY and SVGAGI. CDR3 in amino acids: CASRTSGSTDTQYF. The CDR3 nucleotides read TGTGCCAGCAGGACTAGCGGGAGCACAGATACGCAGTATTTT.

The rearrangement links TRBV4-2 to TRBJ2-7, with 9 bases identical to TRBD2. The germline V gene has CDR1 LGHNA and CDR2 YNFKEQ. CDR3 length: 15 amino acids. Losses at the gene ends were 0 bases for V and 4 bases for J; bases not matched to a gene: 4. The CDR3 loop reads CASSQEELAGYEQYF. The DNA of the CDR3 is TGTGCCAGCAGCCAAGAGGAACTAGCGGGTTACGAGCAGTACTTC.

The chain carries TRBV2 and TRBJ2-1; D gene uncertain. CDR1 and CDR2 (germline): SNHLY, FYNNEI. The CDR3 runs 13 residues. This CDR3 is CVAHVTLLNEQFF. The CDR3 region has the DNA TGTGTCGCGCACGTCACCCTCCTCAATGAGCAGTTCTTC. Full variable domain (remainder filled in from reference TRBV2 and TRBJ2-1): EPEVTQTPSHQVTQMGQEVILRCVPISNHLYFYWYRQILGQKVEFLVSFYNNEISEKSEIFDDQFSVERPDGSNFTLKIRSTKLEDSAMYFCVAHVTLLNEQFFGPGTRLTVL.

The chain combines TRBV6-4 with TRBJ1-2, with a weak D call TRBD1 (6 bases). The CDR3 covers 15 residues. Germline CDR1 reads MRHNA; CDR2 reads SNTAGT. The V and J ends lost 4 bases and 4 bases respectively, with 16 bases between them. The CDR3 coding sequence is TGTGCCAGCAGTGGTTGGGGGCGCGAAGGCTATGGCTACACCTTC. Translated, it gives CASSGWGREGYGYTF.

This rearrangement joins TRBV29-1 to TRBJ1-2; the D gene is possibly TRBD1 (5 bases). This CDR3 has 12 residues. The germline gives CDR1 SQVTM, CDR2 ANQGSEA. Trimming removed 7 bases at V and 3 bases at J, with 12 bases between. CDR3 protein: CSGRDVDYGYTF. The CDR3 coding sequence is TGCAGCGGTCGGGACGTCGACTATGGCTACACCTTC. Complete variable domain (other parts from reference TRBV29-1 and TRBJ1-2): SAVISQKPSRDICQRGTSLTIQCQVDSQVTMMFWYRQQPGQSLTLIATANQGSEATYESGFVIDKFPISRPNLTFSTLTVSNMSPEDSSIYLCSGRDVDYGYTFGSGTRLTVV.

The chain is built from TRBV10-2 and TRBJ2-7; D is ambiguous. V gave up 0 bases and J gave up 0 bases, with 6 bases separating them. Germline loops: CDR1 WSHSY, CDR2 SAAADI. This CDR3 has 14 amino acids. DNA for the CDR3: TGCGCCAGCAGTGAGTCAGGGCTCTCCTACGAGCAGTACTTC. Residues: CASSESGLSYEQYF.

The V call is TRBV5-5, the J call TRBJ1-1; unclear D gene. V lost 6 bases, J lost 4 bases, and 16 bases lay in between. The CDR3 has 14 amino acids. Germline CDR1 reads SGHKS; CDR2 reads YYEKEE (reference sequence). For the CDR3, the DNA is TGTGCCAGCACCAGCCCGGGGAAGGGCACTGAAGCTTTCTTT. Translated, it gives CASTSPGKGTEAFF.

The V call is TRBV7-2, the J call TRBJ2-7, with D unclear. V gave up 5 bases and J gave up 0 bases, with 5 bases separating them. Germline CDR1 reads SGHTA; CDR2 reads FQGNSA. The CDR3 consists of 12 residues. Here the CDR3 reads CASSPPSYEQYF. The CDR3 DNA reads as TGTGCCAGCAGCCCCCCCTCCTACGAGCAGTACTTC.

The V call is TRBV28, the J call TRBJ2-3; 8 nucleotides agree with TRBD2. The CDR3 has 14 residues. The germline V gene encodes CDR1 MDHEN and CDR2 SYDVKM. V lost 8 bases and J lost 3; bases outside the gene matches: 7. CDR3 nucleotide sequence: TGTGCCAGCCGGACCCGGGAGGGGACAGATACGCAGTATTTT. Protein: CASRTREGTDTQYF.

The CDR3 DNA reads as TGTGCCAGCAGTGAAAGTCTAGCGGGAGCCACCGGGGAGCTGTTTTTT. Residues: CASSESLAGATGELFF. This chain joins TRBV2 and TRBJ2-2, with 10 bases that match TRBD2. V gave up 2 bases and J gave up 4 bases; unmatched junction bases: 4. The CDR3 loop spans 16 amino acids. CDR1 SNHLY and CDR2 FYNNEI come from the germline V gene.

As DNA, the CDR3 is TGTGCCAGCAGCCCGGGCCTAGGAGGCGGGGAGCTGTTTTTT. This encodes CASSPGLGGGELFF. The chain has TRBV7-2 and TRBJ2-2; D is perhaps TRBD2 (5 bases). V lost 5 bases and J lost 7, with 14 bases in between. CDR1 SGHTA and CDR2 FQGNSA come from the germline V gene. The CDR3 is 14 residues long.

The chain is built from TRBV11-3 and TRBJ2-3, with 7 bases lining up with TRBD2. The germline gives CDR1 SGHNT, CDR2 YENEEA. V lost 1 base and J lost 6; bases outside the gene matches: 4. This CDR3 has 14 amino acids. CDR3 residues: CASSLGTSMDTQYF. In nucleotides, the CDR3 is TGTGCCAGCAGCTTAGGGACTAGTATGGATACGCAGTATTTT.

The chain employs TRBV5-1 and TRBJ2-5, with TRBD2 matching over 10 bases. This CDR3 contains 14 residues. Unmatched junction bases numbered 5, after V lost 4 bases and J lost 5 bases. The germline V gene encodes CDR1 SGHRS and CDR2 YFSETQ. The CDR3 sequence: CASSPSGSYETQYF. The CDR3 nucleotides read TGCGCCAGCAGCCCTAGCGGGAGTTATGAGACCCAGTACTTC.

V is TRBV27 and J is TRBJ2-5; the D gene is possibly TRBD2 (6 bases). The CDR3 length is 14 residues. The germline CDR1 and CDR2 sequences are MNHEY and SMNVEV (reference sequence). Deletions cut 3 bases from V and 4 bases from J, with 12 bases between. The CDR3 region is CASSFEGGIETQYF. Here the CDR3 DNA reads TGTGCCAGCAGTTTCGAAGGAGGGATAGAGACCCAGTACTTC.

This chain connects TRBV19 to TRBJ2-3; D is perhaps TRBD2 (5 bases). The CDR3 sequence is 14 residues long. In germline, CDR1 is LNHDA, CDR2 SQIVND (reference sequence). Trimming pared 4 bases from V and 0 bases from J, leaving 8 bases between. The CDR3 loop reads CASSTTTSTDTQYF. CDR3 in DNA: TGTGCCAGTAGTACGACTACAAGCACAGATACGCAGTATTTT.

The chain is built from TRBV12-5 and TRBJ2-5; possible D gene TRBD2, 5 bases. Germline CDR1 LGHNT, CDR2 FRNRAP. The CDR3 totals 16 residues. V lost 0 bases, J lost 2 bases, and 13 bases lay in between. The DNA of the CDR3 is TGTGCTAGTGGTTTGGTAGTCAACCCGGGACAAGAGACCCAGTACTTC. Protein product: CASGLVVNPGQETQYF.

The J gene is TRBJ2-7, the V gene TRBV7-2; tentatively, D is TRBD2 (6 bases). From germline, CDR1 is SGHTA and CDR2 FQGNSA. Between the trimmed V and J ends, which lost 0 bases and 3 bases, there was a span of 9 bases. The CDR3 extends over 14 amino acids. The CDR3: CASSLAGGNYEQYF. The CDR3 coding sequence is TGTGCCAGCAGCTTAGCGGGAGGCAACTACGAGCAGTACTTC.

This sequence joins TRBV5-5 and TRBJ2-3, with a possible D match to TRBD2 (6 bases). The length of the CDR3 is 12 residues. Germline loops: CDR1 SGHKS, CDR2 YYEKEE (reference sequence). V gave up 4 bases and J gave up 11 bases, with 14 bases separating them. The chain's CDR3 is CASSGTSPEQYF. The CDR3 coding sequence is TGTGCCAGCAGCGGTACTAGCCCGGAGCAGTATTTT.

CDR3 amino acids: CASSPASLAGELFF. The DNA for the CDR3 is TGTGCCAGTAGCCCTGCTAGTTTAGCCGGGGAGCTGTTTTTT. The rearrangement links TRBV19 to TRBJ2-2; the D is unclear. This CDR3 contains 14 residues. Trimming removed 6 bases at V and 6 bases at J, with 14 bases between. Germline V gene sequence: CDR1 LNHDA, CDR2 SQIVND (reference sequence).

The CDR3 is CASSLRTSGRSGSYNEQFF. CDR3 in DNA: TGTGCCAGCAGCTTGCGGACTAGCGGGAGGAGCGGGTCCTACAATGAGCAGTTCTTC. This chain uses TRBV7-3 with TRBJ2-1, with TRBD2 identical over 14 bases. This CDR3 comprises 19 residues. Unmatched junction bases numbered 8, after V lost 3 bases and J lost 1 base. Germline CDR1 reads SGHTA; CDR2 reads FQGTGA.